A single sample gave rise to the 16 T cell receptor beta chains below, sequenced in a study of T cell repertoires in cytomegalovirus infection. TCRdb re-analysed the reads in MiXCR, keeping a single row per CDR3 protein. The profile shows fewer than 350,000 distinct CDR3 sequences, 8% to 10% of them singletons. Source material: PBMCs. The source of these receptors is a human donor in good health (CMV status not recorded). Some clones in this sample may be carry-over from other donors' samples.

The sample holds many counts of this clonotype. This rearrangement joins TRBV7-8 to TRBJ2-5, with D possibly called TRBD1 or TRBD2 (5 bases each). The V and J ends lost 5 bases and 3 bases respectively, with 25 bases between them. This CDR3 spans 18 amino acids. Germline CDR1 SGHVS, CDR2 FQNEAQ. The CDR3 DNA follows: TGTGCCAGCAGCCTCTATCGGGGACCATTAGCAACAAAAGAGACCCAGTACTTC. Its protein product is CASSLYRGPLATKETQYF.

This clonotype has only a few counts. This chain uses TRBV7-2 with TRBJ2-3, with D unclear. The V and J ends lost 5 bases and 6 bases respectively, with 12 bases between them. The CDR3 loop spans 13 amino acids. The V gene's germline CDR1 is SGHTA and CDR2 FQGNSA. Here the CDR3 reads CASSPRWKDTQYF. The CDR3 bases are TGTGCCAGCAGCCCGAGGTGGAAGGATACGCAGTATTTT.

This clonotype came up many times. The genes are TRBV28 and TRBJ1-1; tentatively, D is TRBD1 (5 bases). The CDR3 covers 15 residues. V was cut by 3 bases and J by 1 base, with 12 bases left in between. CDR1 and CDR2 from the germline V gene are MDHEN and SYDVKM. The CDR3 loop is CASSFRTPENTEAFF. The CDR3 DNA sequence: TGTGCCAGCAGTTTCCGGACACCAGAGAACACTGAAGCTTTCTTT.

This clonotype has more than one count but fewer than ten. The J gene is TRBJ2-7, the V gene TRBV30, with D unclear. The germline gives CDR1 GTSNPN, CDR2 SVGIG (reference sequence). V was pared by 1 base and J by 3 bases, with 4 bases between. The CDR3 has 11 amino acids. The CDR3, as DNA: TGTGCCTGGAGTGGGTTCTACGAGCAGTACTTC. As protein: CAWSGFYEQYF.

The CDR3 sequence: CSAEGGLNYGYTF. The CDR3 DNA is TGCAGCGCCGAAGGGGGCCTTAACTATGGCTACACCTTC. V usage is TRBV29-1 and J usage is TRBJ1-2; 7 positions match TRBD1. This CDR3 is 13 amino acids long. The V and J ends lost 7 bases and 1 base, in that order; junction bases with no gene match: 6. In germline, CDR1 is SQVTM, CDR2 ANQGSEA.

This clonotype was detected only a few times. V and J are TRBV9 and TRBJ2-3, with D unclear. The CDR3 totals 12 residues. From germline, CDR1 is SGDLS and CDR2 YYNGEE. The V and J ends lost 3 bases and 5 bases respectively, with 7 bases between them. Here the CDR3 DNA reads TGTGCCAGCAGCGAAGTAGGAGATACGCAGTATTTT. Its translation is CASSEVGDTQYF. Looking up the rest from reference TRBV9 and TRBJ2-3 gives the full variable domain: DSGVTQTPKHLITATGQRVTLRCSPRSGDLSVYWYQQSLDQGLQFLIQYYNGEERAKGNILERFSAQQFPDLHSELNLSSLELGDSALYFCASSEVGDTQYFGPGTRLTVL.

This clonotype was recorded a few times. The chain links TRBV6-6 to TRBJ1-2; a weak D match, TRBD1 (5 bases). The V gene lost 0 bases and the J gene lost 5 bases, with 16 bases spanning the gap. The germline V gene encodes CDR1 MNHNY and CDR2 SVGAGI (reference sequence). This CDR3 has 16 amino acids. The CDR3, as DNA: TGTGCCAGCAGTTACTCGGAGGGGCTACCCCCTTATGGCTACACCTTC. This translates into CASSYSEGLPPYGYTF.

In this sample, this clonotype turned up a few times. This chain links TRBV7-2 with TRBJ2-4; D might be TRBD2 (6 bases). The ends were cut back, 10 bases at V and 5 bases at J, with 15 bases in the middle. The CDR3 is made up of 13 amino acids. CDR1 and CDR2 (germline): SGHTA, FQGNSA. The CDR3 loop is CATGGLRENIQYF. In nucleotides, the CDR3 is TGTGCCACTGGGGGGTTGCGCGAAAACATTCAGTACTTC. The variable domain in full, completed from reference TRBV7-2 and TRBJ2-4, reads GAGVSQSPSNKVTEKGKDVELRCDPISGHTALYWYRQSLGQGLEFLIYFQGNSAPDKSGLPSDRFSAERTGGSVSTLTIQRTQQEDSAVYLCATGGLRENIQYFGAGTRLSVL.

V gene TRBV28 combines with J gene TRBJ2-7; TRBD2 agrees at 16 bases. V trimming: 1 base; J trimming: 10 bases; junction bases outside the gene matches: 7. The CDR3 extends over 16 amino acids. Germline CDR1 reads MDHEN; CDR2 reads SYDVKM. As DNA, the CDR3 is TGTGCCAGCAGTTTATTGGGGACTAGCGGGAGGGCCGCTCAGTACTTC. The encoded protein is CASSLLGTSGRAAQYF.

This clonotype was counted ten times or more. The chain joins TRBV28 to TRBJ1-5, with TRBD1 matching over 7 bases. Germline CDR1 MDHEN, CDR2 SYDVKM. The CDR3 runs to 15 residues. The ends lost 4 bases at V and 0 bases at J; junction bases unmatched: 3. The CDR3 DNA sequence: TGTGCCAGCAGTTCGGGACAGTTTAGCAATCAGCCCCAGCATTTT. Residues: CASSSGQFSNQPQHF.

Ten or more counts support this clonotype. The V call is TRBV12-3 or TRBV12-4, the J call TRBJ1-2; D is uncertain. The CDR3 has 13 residues. The ends were cut back, 1 base at V and 7 bases at J, with 10 bases in the middle. The CDR3: CASSLDDLGGYTF. In nucleotides, the CDR3 is TGTGCCAGCAGTTTAGATGATTTGGGTGGCTACACCTTC.

This clonotype was picked up a small number of times. The rearrangement joins TRBV7-8 to TRBJ1-5; D is possibly TRBD1 (5 bases). The CDR3 has 15 residues. The V gene lost 1 base and the J gene lost 0 bases, with 7 bases spanning the gap. The germline V gene encodes CDR1 SGHVS and CDR2 FQNEAQ. Here the CDR3 DNA reads TGTGCCAGCAGCTTAGGGGGGATTAGCAATCAGCCCCAGCATTTT. Its translation: CASSLGGISNQPQHF. The full variable domain, with the rest looked up from reference TRBV7-8 and TRBJ1-5, is GAGVSQSPRYKVAKRGQDVALRCDPISGHVSLFWYQQALGQGPEFLTYFQNEAQLDKSGLPSDRFFAERPEGSVSTLKIQRTQQEDSAVYLCASSLGGISNQPQHFGDGTRLSIL.

This clonotype occurred many times. This chain uses TRBV7-9 with TRBJ2-7, with D possibly being TRBD1 (5 bases). Trimming took 1 base from V and 7 from J, leaving 14 bases between them. Germline lookup yields CDR1 SEHNR and CDR2 FQNEAQ (reference sequence). The CDR3 runs to 14 residues. The CDR3 protein is CASSLGQGGREQYF. The CDR3 region has the DNA TGTGCCAGCAGCTTAGGGCAGGGTGGGCGAGAGCAGTACTTC.

This clonotype was found a few times. This chain joins TRBV20-1 and TRBJ2-7; TRBD2 matches at 10 bases. Unmatched junction bases numbered 5, after V lost 3 bases and J lost 3 bases. The germline CDR1 and CDR2 sequences are DFQATT and SNEGSKA (reference sequence). The CDR3 extends over 14 amino acids. The CDR3 here is CSASIPSGSYEQYF. The CDR3 bases are TGCAGTGCTAGTATTCCTAGCGGGAGCTACGAGCAGTACTTC.

A few counts support this clonotype. The chain combines TRBV7-3 with TRBJ1-6; D possibly corresponds to TRBD1 (5 bases). V was pared by 5 bases and J by 8 bases, with 16 bases between. The length of the CDR3 is 15 residues. Germline CDR1 and CDR2: SGHTA and FQGTGA. CDR3 nucleotide sequence: TGTGCCAGCAGCGACGATGGGGGGAATTATTCACCCCTCCACTTT. This codes for CASSDDGGNYSPLHF.

This clonotype was observed at least ten times. The chain couples TRBV28 to TRBJ2-3, with D perhaps matching TRBD2 (6 bases). The CDR3 is made up of 15 amino acids. Trimming left V 1 base short and J 5 bases short, with 13 bases between. The germline gives CDR1 MDHEN, CDR2 SYDVKM. The CDR3: CASSLYGSRGDTQYF. The CDR3, as DNA: TGTGCCAGCAGTTTATACGGGAGTAGAGGAGATACGCAGTATTTT.